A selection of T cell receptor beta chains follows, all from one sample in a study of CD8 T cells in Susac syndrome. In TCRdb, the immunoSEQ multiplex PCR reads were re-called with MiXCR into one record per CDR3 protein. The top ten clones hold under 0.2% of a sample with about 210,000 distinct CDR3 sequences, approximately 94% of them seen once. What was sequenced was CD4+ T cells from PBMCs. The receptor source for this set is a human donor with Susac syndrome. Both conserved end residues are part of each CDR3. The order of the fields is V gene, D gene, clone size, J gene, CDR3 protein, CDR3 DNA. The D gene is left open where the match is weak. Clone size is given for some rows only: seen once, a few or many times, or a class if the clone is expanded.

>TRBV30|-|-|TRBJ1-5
CAWSGLTSGGQPQHF
TGTGCCTGGAGTGGGTTAACGAGTGGCGGTCAGCCCCAGCATTTT
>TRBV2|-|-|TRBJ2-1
CASSSRSEQFF
TGTGCCAGCAGCTCAAGGAGTGAGCAGTTCTTC
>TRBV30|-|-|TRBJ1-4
CAWSLGEKLFF
TGTGCCTGGAGTTTAGGAGAAAAACTGTTTTTT
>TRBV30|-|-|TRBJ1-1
CAWSVRWAGEAFF
TGTGCCTGGAGTGTACGATGGGCAGGAGAAGCTTTCTTT
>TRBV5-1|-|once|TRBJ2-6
CASSYYSSGANVLTF
TGCGCCAGCAGCTATTATAGCTCTGGGGCCAACGTCCTGACTTTC
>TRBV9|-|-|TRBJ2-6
CASSLPRAVEGANVLTF
TGTGCCAGCAGCCTTCCCCGCGCGGTCGAGGGGGCCAACGTCCTGACTTTC
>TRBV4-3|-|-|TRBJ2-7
CASSQDPGDQEQYF
TGCGCCAGCAGCCAAGACCCAGGGGACCAAGAGCAGTACTTC
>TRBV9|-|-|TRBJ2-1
CASSVVGPSYNEQFF
TGTGCCAGCAGCGTAGTGGGGCCCTCCTACAATGAGCAGTTCTTC
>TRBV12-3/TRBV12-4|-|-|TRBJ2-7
CASSLGRWEGAFGYEQYF
TGTGCCAGCAGTTTAGGCCGCTGGGAGGGGGCCTTCGGGTACGAGCAGTACTTC
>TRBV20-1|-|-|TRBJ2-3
CSAGAGRPTDTQYF
TGCAGTGCCGGTGCCGGACGGCCCACAGATACGCAGTATTTT
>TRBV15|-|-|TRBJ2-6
CATSRDLGTGANVLTF
TGTGCCACCAGCAGAGATCTAGGGACTGGGGCCAACGTCCTGACTTTC
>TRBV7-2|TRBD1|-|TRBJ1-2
CASSFPSTGRNGYTF
TGTGCCAGCAGCTTTCCATCGACAGGGAGGAATGGCTACACCTTC
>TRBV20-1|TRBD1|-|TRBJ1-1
CSARDRGGTEAFF
TGCAGTGCTAGGGACAGGGGTGGAACTGAAGCTTTCTTT
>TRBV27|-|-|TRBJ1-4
CASYGRGPNEKLFF
TGTGCCTCCTACGGGCGGGGCCCCAATGAAAAACTGTTTTTT
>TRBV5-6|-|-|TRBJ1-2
CASSDTGTAGLNYGYTF
TGTGCCAGCAGCGACACCGGGACCGCCGGACTTAACTATGGCTACACCTTC
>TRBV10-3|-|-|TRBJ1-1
CAISESGPGTEAFF
TGTGCCATCAGTGAGTCGGGACCAGGGACTGAAGCTTTCTTT
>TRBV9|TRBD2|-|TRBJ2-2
CASSVGLAAYTGELFF
TGTGCCAGCAGCGTAGGGCTAGCGGCATACACCGGGGAGCTGTTTTTT
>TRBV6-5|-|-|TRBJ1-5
CASSPVWGGNQPQHF
TGTGCCAGCAGCCCCGTCTGGGGAGGGAATCAGCCCCAGCATTTT
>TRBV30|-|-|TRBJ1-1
CAWRKTGANTEAFF
TGTGCCTGGAGAAAGACAGGAGCTAACACTGAAGCTTTCTTT
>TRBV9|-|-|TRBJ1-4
CASSDSRGGLFF
TGTGCCAGCAGCGATAGCCGGGGGGGACTGTTTTTT
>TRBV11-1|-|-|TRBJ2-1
CASSQGRGNEQFF
TGTGCCAGCAGCCAGGGGAGGGGTAATGAGCAGTTCTTC
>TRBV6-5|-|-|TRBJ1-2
CASSYSPRSYGYTF
TGTGCCAGCAGTTACTCCCCACGAAGCTATGGCTACACCTTC